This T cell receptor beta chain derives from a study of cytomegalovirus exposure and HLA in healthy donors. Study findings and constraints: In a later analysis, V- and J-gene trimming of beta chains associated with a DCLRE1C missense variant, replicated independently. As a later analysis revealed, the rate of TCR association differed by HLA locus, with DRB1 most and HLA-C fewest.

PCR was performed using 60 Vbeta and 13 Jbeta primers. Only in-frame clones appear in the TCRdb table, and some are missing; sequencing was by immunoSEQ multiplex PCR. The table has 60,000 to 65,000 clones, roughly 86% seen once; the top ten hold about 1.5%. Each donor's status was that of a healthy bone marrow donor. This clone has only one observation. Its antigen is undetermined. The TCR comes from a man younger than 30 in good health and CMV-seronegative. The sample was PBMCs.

The CDR3 here is CASSSGGREQYF. CDR3 bases: TGTGCCAGCAGCTCCGGGGGGCGCGAGCAGTACTTC. The chain couples TRBV28 to TRBJ2-7; possible D gene TRBD2, 7 bases. CDR1 MDHEN and CDR2 SYDVKM come from the germline V gene. V was pared by 6 bases and J by 6 bases, with 12 bases between. This CDR3 comprises 12 residues.